A single sample gave rise to the 11 T cell receptor beta chains below, sequenced in a study of blood T cell repertoires in COVID-19. Assay used: immunoSEQ multiplex PCR; TCRdb lists only in-frame clones, some missing. The sample contains 400,000 to 500,000 clones, around nine tenths of which appear only once. The sequenced material came from PBMCs or T cells enriched from blood (not recorded which). The receptors derive from a woman between 18 and 29 years old who had been exposed to COVID-19.

The V gene is TRBV5-4, the J gene TRBJ1-1; 7 nucleotides agree with TRBD1. The CDR3 totals 14 residues. V lost 0 bases and J lost 6; bases outside the gene matches: 5. Per the germline V gene, CDR1 is SGHNT and CDR2 is YYREEE (reference sequence). As DNA, the CDR3 is TGTGCCAGCAGCTTGGTTACAGGGGAACCTGAAGCTTTCTTT. Its translation: CASSLVTGEPEAFF. The full variable domain, with the rest looked up from reference TRBV5-4 and TRBJ1-1, is ETGVTQSPTHLIKTRGQQVTLRCSSQSGHNTVSWYQQALGQGPQFIFQYYREEENGRGNFPPRFSGLQFPNYSSELNVNALELDDSALYLCASSLVTGEPEAFFGQGTRLTVV.

The J gene is TRBJ2-2, the V gene TRBV5-6; no clear D. Trimming stripped 2 bases from V and 3 bases from J, with 8 bases between. The CDR3 consists of 14 residues. Germline values: CDR1 SGHDT, CDR2 YYEEEE. In nucleotides, the CDR3 is TGTGCCAGCAGCTTAGAAGAGTACACCGGGGAGCTGTTTTTT. Protein sequence: CASSLEEYTGELFF.

The chain carries TRBV10-3 and TRBJ2-1; 9 positions agree with TRBD1. V trimming: 6 bases; J trimming: 4 bases; junction bases outside the gene matches: 22. CDR1 and CDR2 (germline): ENHRY, SYGVKD. This CDR3 spans 20 amino acids. CDR3 sequence reads: CAIRGLPGQGVGGTYNEQFF. The CDR3 coding sequence is TGTGCCATCAGGGGACTCCCGGGACAGGGAGTGGGGGGGACATACAATGAGCAGTTCTTC.

The rearrangement links TRBV7-9 to TRBJ2-3, with TRBD2 matching 10 bases. The germline V gene has CDR1 SEHNR and CDR2 FQNEAQ (reference sequence). After removal of 2 bases from V and 7 bases from J, the junction contained 6 bases not matched to a gene. This CDR3 has 15 amino acids. CDR3 coding DNA: TGTGCCAGCAGCTTAATTCCTAGCGGGGGTTATACGCAGTATTTT. It specifies CASSLIPSGGYTQYF.

As for this clone: The sample holds other DNA sequences that translate to the same CDR3. The chain couples TRBV19 to TRBJ1-5; D is unclear. CDR1 is LNHDA, CDR2 SQIVND, per germline (reference sequence). Trimming took 6 bases from V and 4 from J, leaving 10 bases between them. The CDR3 totals 13 residues. CDR3 sequence (DNA): TGTGCCAGTAGCCCTCGGGGAAATCAGCCCCAGCATTTT. Residues: CASSPRGNQPQHF. Full variable domain (remainder filled in from reference TRBV19 and TRBJ1-5): DGGITQSPKYLFRKEGQNVTLSCEQNLNHDAMYWYRQDPGQGLRLIYYSQIVNDFQKGDIAEGYSVSREKKESFPLTVTSAQKNPTAFYLCASSPRGNQPQHFGDGTRLSIL.

This chain uses TRBV19 with TRBJ1-5; D is unresolved. Germline CDR1 reads LNHDA; CDR2 reads SQIVND (reference sequence). This CDR3 contains 13 residues. Trimming removed 3 bases at V and 4 bases at J, with 7 bases between. This chain's CDR3 is CASSISQNQPQHF. The CDR3 DNA reads TGTGCCAGTAGTATCTCCCAGAATCAGCCCCAGCATTTT.

This clone was detected only once. The CDR3 sequence is CASSRLAGAPTGELFF. CDR3 nucleotides: TGTGCCAGCAGTCGGCTAGCGGGAGCCCCCACCGGGGAGCTGTTTTTT. The rearrangement joins TRBV6-6 to TRBJ2-2; 10 bases align to TRBD2. This CDR3 contains 16 residues. Germline CDR1 MNHNY, CDR2 SVGAGI (reference sequence). With 5 bases clipped from V and 4 bases from J, the junction kept 7 bases outside the gene matches.

The rearrangement joins TRBV9 to TRBJ1-6; 7 positions match TRBD1. This CDR3 spans 14 amino acids. The trim removed 2 bases at V and 4 bases at J, leaving 0 bases unmatched. In germline, CDR1 is SGDLS, CDR2 YYNGEE. The DNA for the CDR3 is TGTGCCAGCAGCGTGGGACAGTATAATTCACCCCTCCACTTT. The encoded protein is CASSVGQYNSPLHF.

The rearrangement joins TRBV30 to TRBJ1-4, with D unclear. CDR1 and CDR2 from the germline V gene are GTSNPN and SVGIG (reference sequence). The V and J ends lost 1 base and 7 bases respectively, with 7 bases between them. This CDR3 has 12 amino acids. CDR3 sequence reads: CAWSGGVEKLFF. CDR3 nucleotide sequence: TGTGCCTGGAGTGGCGGGGTTGAAAAACTGTTTTTT.

The rearrangement links TRBV7-7 to TRBJ2-2, with a possible D match to TRBD2 (6 bases). CDR1 is SSHAT, CDR2 FNYEAQ, per germline (reference sequence). This CDR3 is 16 amino acids long. V dropped 2 bases and J dropped 3 bases, with 13 bases sitting between them. This CDR3 is CASSLYQAGYTGELFF. CDR3 DNA sequence: TGTGCCAGCAGCTTATATCAAGCGGGTTACACCGGGGAGCTGTTTTTT. The variable domain in full, with the rest retrieved from reference TRBV7-7 and TRBJ2-2, is GAGVSQSPRYKVTKRGQDVTLRCDPISSHATLYWYQQALGQGPEFLTYFNYEAQPDKSGLPSDRFSAERPEGSISTLTIQRTEQRDSAMYRCASSLYQAGYTGELFFGEGSRLTVL.

The V gene is TRBV5-1, the J gene TRBJ1-6, with 8 bases fitting TRBD1. The germline CDR1 and CDR2 sequences are SGHRS and YFSETQ. The CDR3 sequence is 16 residues long. With 0 bases clipped from V and 10 bases from J, the junction kept 9 bases outside the gene matches. This CDR3 is CASSLAPGTGQSPLHF. In DNA form, the CDR3 reads TGCGCCAGCAGCTTGGCCCCCGGGACAGGCCAATCACCCCTCCACTTT.